Listed below are T cell receptor beta chains from one sample, sequenced in a study of beta chain features in type 1 diabetes. Clones were sequenced by immunoSEQ multiplex PCR, and TCRdb holds only the in-frame ones, with some missing. Here the sample spans about 120,000 clones, 15% to 20% being singletons. The source material was central memory CD4+ T cells from blood. Receptors originate from a man aged 25-45 years with type 1 diabetes. The CDR3 runs from the conserved cysteine through the conserved F or W. Each record gives: J gene, D gene, clone size, V gene, CDR3 protein, CDR3 DNA. A D gene is named only where the DNA matches it firmly. Some rows mark clone size as missing; the rest say once, few, many or name a class of expanded clone.

j_gene: TRBJ2-3
d_gene: TRBD2
abundance: NA
v_gene: TRBV5-1
CDR3aa: CASSLDTSGGTDTQYF
CDR3nt: TGCGCCAGCAGCTTGGATACTAGCGGGGGCACAGATACGCAGTATTTT

j_gene: TRBJ2-7
d_gene: TRBD1
abundance: NA
v_gene: TRBV27
CDR3aa: CASSLGTGDSEQYF
CDR3nt: TGTGCCAGCAGTTTAGGGACAGGGGATTCCGAGCAGTACTTC

j_gene: TRBJ1-2
d_gene: TRBD1
abundance: few
v_gene: TRBV6-1
CDR3aa: CASSELTGDYGYTF
CDR3nt: TGTGCCAGCAGTGAACTGACAGGGGATTATGGCTACACCTTC

j_gene: TRBJ2-2
d_gene: NA
abundance: few
v_gene: TRBV4-3
CDR3aa: CASSQSRGESGELFF
CDR3nt: TGCGCCAGCAGCCAATCGCGCGGGGAGAGCGGGGAGCTGTTTTTT

j_gene: TRBJ2-5
d_gene: TRBD1
abundance: few
v_gene: TRBV29-1
CDR3aa: CSVGQGQETQYF
CDR3nt: TGCAGCGTTGGACAGGGACAAGAGACCCAGTACTTC

j_gene: TRBJ2-5
d_gene: NA
abundance: NA
v_gene: TRBV30
CDR3aa: CACEIRLQETQYF
CDR3nt: TGTGCCTGCGAGATTCGCCTTCAAGAGACCCAGTACTTC

j_gene: TRBJ2-7
d_gene: TRBD1
abundance: few
v_gene: TRBV25-1
CDR3aa: CASRGQNYEQYF
CDR3nt: TGTGCCAGCAGGGGACAGAACTACGAGCAGTACTTC

j_gene: TRBJ2-1
d_gene: TRBD1
abundance: NA
v_gene: TRBV2
CDR3aa: CASSEAHRGEQFF
CDR3nt: TGTGCCAGCAGTGAAGCCCACAGGGGTGAGCAGTTCTTC

j_gene: TRBJ2-1
d_gene: NA
abundance: few
v_gene: TRBV11-2
CDR3aa: CASSPSTGLANEQFF
CDR3nt: TGTGCCAGCAGCCCCTCGACAGGCTTAGCAAATGAGCAGTTCTTC

j_gene: TRBJ2-2
d_gene: TRBD1
abundance: few
v_gene: TRBV9
CDR3aa: CASSVQGAAGELFF
CDR3nt: TGTGCCAGCAGCGTACAGGGGGCGGCCGGGGAGCTGTTTTTT

j_gene: TRBJ2-2
d_gene: NA
abundance: many
v_gene: TRBV7-2
CDR3aa: CASSFERTGELFF
CDR3nt: TGTGCCAGCAGCTTTGAGAGAACCGGGGAGCTGTTTTTT

j_gene: TRBJ1-4
d_gene: NA
abundance: few
v_gene: TRBV20-1
CDR3aa: CSASPGEKLFF
CDR3nt: TGCAGTGCTAGCCCGGGGGAAAAACTGTTTTTT

j_gene: TRBJ2-3
d_gene: NA
abundance: many
v_gene: TRBV18
CDR3aa: CASSPGTDTQYF
CDR3nt: TGTGCCAGCTCACCAGGCACAGATACGCAGTATTTT

j_gene: TRBJ2-3
d_gene: NA
abundance: NA
v_gene: TRBV25-1
CDR3aa: CASVLLGTDTQYF
CDR3nt: TGTGCCAGCGTCCTTTTGGGGACAGATACGCAGTATTTT

j_gene: TRBJ1-4
d_gene: NA
abundance: few
v_gene: TRBV6-5
CDR3aa: CASSYEGGREKLFF
CDR3nt: TGTGCCAGCAGTTACGAGGGGGGTCGAGAAAAACTGTTTTTT

j_gene: TRBJ2-7
d_gene: TRBD1
abundance: few
v_gene: TRBV28
CDR3aa: CASSLPGQGKGEQYF
CDR3nt: TGTGCCAGCAGTTTACCGGGACAGGGAAAGGGCGAGCAGTACTTC

j_gene: TRBJ2-2
d_gene: NA
abundance: many
v_gene: TRBV27
CDR3aa: CASSSRGSNTGELFF
CDR3nt: TGTGCCAGCAGTTCCAGGGGTTCGAACACCGGGGAGCTGTTTTTT

j_gene: TRBJ2-5
d_gene: NA
abundance: NA
v_gene: TRBV4-2
CDR3aa: CASSQAPGNQETQYF
CDR3nt: TGTGCCAGCAGCCAAGCCCCCGGGAACCAAGAGACCCAGTACTTC

j_gene: TRBJ2-5
d_gene: NA
abundance: NA
v_gene: TRBV7-3
CDR3aa: CASSFSEQETQYF
CDR3nt: TGTGCCAGCAGCTTTTCAGAACAAGAGACCCAGTACTTC

j_gene: TRBJ2-5
d_gene: NA
abundance: NA
v_gene: TRBV7-8
CDR3aa: CASGTYTQETQYF
CDR3nt: TGTGCCAGCGGGACTTATACCCAAGAGACCCAGTACTTC

j_gene: TRBJ1-6
d_gene: NA
abundance: few
v_gene: TRBV9
CDR3aa: CASSDHAASPLHF
CDR3nt: TGTGCCAGCAGCGACCACGCCGCCTCACCCCTCCACTTT

j_gene: TRBJ1-2
d_gene: TRBD1
abundance: few
v_gene: TRBV9
CDR3aa: CASSAPGQGFGGYTF
CDR3nt: TGTGCCAGCAGCGCTCCGGGACAGGGGTTTGGTGGCTACACCTTC

j_gene: TRBJ2-2
d_gene: NA
abundance: few
v_gene: TRBV11-2
CDR3aa: CASSLRVANTGELFF
CDR3nt: TGTGCCAGCAGCTTAAGGGTTGCGAACACCGGGGAGCTGTTTTTT

j_gene: TRBJ1-5
d_gene: NA
abundance: few
v_gene: TRBV30
CDR3aa: CAWSVDLYSNQPQHF
CDR3nt: TGTGCCTGGAGTGTTGACCTATATAGCAATCAGCCCCAGCATTTT

j_gene: TRBJ2-7
d_gene: NA
abundance: few
v_gene: TRBV7-2
CDR3aa: CASSPGVGRPYEQYF
CDR3nt: TGTGCCAGCAGCCCCGGCGTCGGGCGGCCCTACGAGCAGTACTTC